The 9 T cell receptor beta chains given below trace back to one sample, sequenced in a study of blood T cell repertoires in COVID-19. Assay: immunoSEQ multiplex PCR; the TCRdb copy retains only in-frame clones and omits some. The sample has 200,000 to 250,000 clones; over 70% are singletons. The sequenced material came from PBMCs or T cells enriched from blood (not recorded which). The receptors here all came from a woman in her thirties who had been exposed to COVID-19.

The sample holds one count of this clone. The chain is built from TRBV14 and TRBJ2-2, with TRBD2 matching 11 bases. The V gene's germline CDR1 is SGHDN and CDR2 FVKESK. The trim removed 3 bases at V and 5 bases at J, leaving 5 bases unmatched. CDR3 length: 16 residues. The CDR3 DNA sequence: TGTGCCAGCAGCCACTTAGCGGGAGGGCCGACCGGGGAGCTGTTTTTT. This encodes CASSHLAGGPTGELFF.

V and J are TRBV19 and TRBJ1-2; 9 bases are shared with TRBD1. Germline V gene lookup returns CDR1 LNHDA and CDR2 SQIVND (reference sequence). Germline trimming cut 4 bases from V and 8 bases from J; bases unmatched to any gene: 8. This CDR3 is 14 amino acids long. The CDR3 DNA reads TGTGCCAGTAGTACCCACAGGGGGCTCGGAGGCTACACCTTC. This encodes CASSTHRGLGGYTF.

The chain combines TRBV11-2 with TRBJ2-1; 9 positions agree with TRBD2. This CDR3 is built from 15 residues. The germline V gene encodes CDR1 SGHAT and CDR2 FQNNGV. V was clipped by 0 bases and J by 6 bases; unmatched bases: 3. The CDR3 DNA reads TGTGCCAGCAGCTTAGAGGGACTAGCAGTCAATGAGCAGTTCTTC. Amino acid sequence: CASSLEGLAVNEQFF.

The chain has TRBV28 and TRBJ2-7; 9 bases fit TRBD1. With V trimmed by 4 bases and J by 6 bases, 10 bases remained unmatched. Germline values: CDR1 MDHEN, CDR2 SYDVKM. The CDR3 covers 15 residues. CDR3: CASSSGTGWTGEQYF. CDR3 sequence (DNA): TGTGCCAGCAGTTCCGGGACAGGGTGGACAGGCGAGCAGTACTTC.

The J gene is TRBJ2-7, the V gene TRBV5-4, with TRBD2 matching over 10 bases. In germline, CDR1 is SGHNT, CDR2 YYREEE (reference sequence). The CDR3 runs 15 residues. V lost 4 bases, J lost 2 bases, and 6 bases stayed unmatched. For the CDR3, the DNA is TGTGCCAGCAGCCCTATAGCGGGAGGAACCTACGAGCAGTACTTC. Translated: CASSPIAGGTYEQYF.

The chain joins TRBV2 to TRBJ2-5; TRBD2 agrees at 9 bases. After removal of 0 bases from V and 2 bases from J, the junction contained 1 base not matched to a gene. The germline gives CDR1 SNHLY, CDR2 FYNNEI. This CDR3 has 15 residues. The chain's CDR3 is CASSEAGLAQETQYF. The DNA of the CDR3 is TGTGCCAGCAGTGAAGCGGGACTAGCACAAGAGACCCAGTACTTC. Using reference TRBV2 and TRBJ2-5 for the parts outside the CDR3, the full variable domain is EPEVTQTPSHQVTQMGQEVILRCVPISNHLYFYWYRQILGQKVEFLVSFYNNEISEKSEIFDDQFSVERPDGSNFTLKIRSTKLEDSAMYFCASSEAGLAQETQYFGPGTRLLVL.

V usage is TRBV5-4 and J usage is TRBJ2-1; TRBD1 matches 8 bases. Germline V gene sequence: CDR1 SGHNT, CDR2 YYREEE (reference sequence). The CDR3 contains 11 residues. Trimming cost V 5 bases and J 8 bases; bases outside gene matches: 0. The CDR3 DNA is TGTGCCAGCAGGGACAGGGATGAGCAGTTCTTC. Its translation: CASRDRDEQFF.

This chain joins TRBV29-1 and TRBJ1-1; 9 bases fit TRBD1. The CDR3 has 13 amino acids. Germline CDR1 is SQVTM and CDR2 is ANQGSEA. The junction had 7 bases not matched to a gene; V was cut back by 8 bases and J by 3 bases. The CDR3 reads CSCNRQGDTEAFF. CDR3 nucleotide sequence: TGCAGCTGTAACCGACAGGGGGACACTGAAGCTTTCTTT. The complete variable domain, with remaining parts taken from reference TRBV29-1 and TRBJ1-1, reads SAVISQKPSRDICQRGTSLTIQCQVDSQVTMMFWYRQQPGQSLTLIATANQGSEATYESGFVIDKFPISRPNLTFSTLTVSNMSPEDSSIYLCSCNRQGDTEAFFGQGTRLTVV.

This rearrangement joins TRBV4-1 to TRBJ1-2; unclear D gene. The V gene's germline CDR1 is MGHRA and CDR2 YSYEKL. V gave up 2 bases and J gave up 2 bases, with 12 bases separating them. The CDR3 consists of 15 residues. The DNA of the CDR3 is TGCGCCAGCAGCCAATGGTCGCGTTCGAACTATGGCTACACCTTC. Its translation: CASSQWSRSNYGYTF.